This TCR beta chain comes out of a study of T cells in Graves' hyperthyroidism and ophthalmopathy. Overall study results and limits: Appearing also in blood were most of the thyroid clonotypes expanded above 0.001.

Ten or more counts support this clonotype. Its antigen is not identified. Newly diagnosed hyperthyroidism patients aged 18 to 65 years had disease lasting under 2 months. The study left out patients who had uncontrolled infection, other autoimmune disease, pregnancy or lactation. V was cut by 2 bases and J by 5 bases, with 12 bases left in between. This CDR3 contains 14 residues. Germline CDR1 and CDR2: LGHDT and YNNKEL (reference sequence). RNA transcripts gave rise to amplified TCR beta CDR3 regions. HTBI primers were the set used in a first-round RT-PCR of the TCR CDR3. TCRdb re-called the multiplex PCR reads through MiXCR, storing one row per CDR3 protein. The sample shows about 700,000 distinct CDR3 sequences, about 14% of them seen only once.

The TCR was taken from a woman under 30 with Graves' hyperthyroidism. V usage is TRBV3-1 and J usage is TRBJ1-1; D ambiguous. The specimen was blood. The chain's CDR3 is CASSQTPRETEAFF. CDR3 nucleotides: TGTGCCAGCAGCCAAACCCCGAGGGAAACTGAAGCTTTCTTT. The complete variable domain, with remaining parts taken from reference TRBV3-1 and TRBJ1-1, reads DTAVSQTPKYLVTQMGNDKSIKCEQNLGHDTMYWYKQDSKKFLKIMFSYNNKELIINETVPNRFSPKSPDKAHLNLHINSLELGDSAVYFCASSQTPRETEAFFGQGTRLTVV.